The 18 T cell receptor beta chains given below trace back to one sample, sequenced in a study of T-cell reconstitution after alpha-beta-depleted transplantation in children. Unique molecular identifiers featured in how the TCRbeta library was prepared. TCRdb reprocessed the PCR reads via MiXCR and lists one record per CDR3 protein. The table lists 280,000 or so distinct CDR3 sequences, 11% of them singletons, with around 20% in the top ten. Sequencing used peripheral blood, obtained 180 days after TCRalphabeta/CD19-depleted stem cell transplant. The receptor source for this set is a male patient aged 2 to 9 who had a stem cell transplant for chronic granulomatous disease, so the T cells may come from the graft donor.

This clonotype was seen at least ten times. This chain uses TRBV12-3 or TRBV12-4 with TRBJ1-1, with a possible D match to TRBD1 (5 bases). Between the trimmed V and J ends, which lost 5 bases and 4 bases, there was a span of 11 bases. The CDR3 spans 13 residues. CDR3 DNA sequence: TGTGCCAGCAGTCAGGGCGGGAGCACTGAAGCTTTCTTT. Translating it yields CASSQGGSTEAFF.

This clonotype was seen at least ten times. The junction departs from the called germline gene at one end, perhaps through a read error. This CDR3 is CASSLEDGDQPQHF. The CDR3 DNA follows: TGTGCCAGCAGCTTAGAGGACGGAGATCAGCCCCAGCATTTT. The gene calls are TRBV12-3 or TRBV12-4 and TRBJ1-5; D gene ambiguous. This CDR3 has 14 amino acids.

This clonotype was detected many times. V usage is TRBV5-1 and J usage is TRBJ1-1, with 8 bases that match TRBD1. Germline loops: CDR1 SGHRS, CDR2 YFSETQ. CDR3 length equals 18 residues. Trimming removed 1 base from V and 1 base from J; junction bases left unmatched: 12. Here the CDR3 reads CASSLFWTGNAKNTEAFF. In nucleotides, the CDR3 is TGCGCCAGCAGCTTGTTTTGGACAGGGAACGCGAAGAACACTGAAGCTTTCTTT.

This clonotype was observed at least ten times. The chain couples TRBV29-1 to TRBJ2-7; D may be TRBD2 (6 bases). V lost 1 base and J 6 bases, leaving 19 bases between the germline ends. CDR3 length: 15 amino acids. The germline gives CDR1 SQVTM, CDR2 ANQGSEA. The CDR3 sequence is CSVEGPRLETSEQYF. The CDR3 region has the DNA TGCAGCGTTGAAGGGCCGCGACTAGAGACTAGCGAGCAGTACTTC.

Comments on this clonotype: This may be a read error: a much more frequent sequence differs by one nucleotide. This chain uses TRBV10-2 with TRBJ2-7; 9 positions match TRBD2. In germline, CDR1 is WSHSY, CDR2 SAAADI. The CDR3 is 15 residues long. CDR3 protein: CASSRLAEGSYEHYF. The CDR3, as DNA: TGCGCCAGCAGCCGACTAGCGGAGGGATCCTACGAGCACTACTTC.

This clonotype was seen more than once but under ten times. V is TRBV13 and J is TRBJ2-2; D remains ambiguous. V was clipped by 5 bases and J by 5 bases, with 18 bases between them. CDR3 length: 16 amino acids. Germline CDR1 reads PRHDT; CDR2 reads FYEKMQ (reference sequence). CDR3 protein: CASSLKDLPLTGELFF. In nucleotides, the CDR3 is TGTGCCAGCAGCCTGAAAGACCTACCCCTGACCGGGGAGCTGTTTTTT.

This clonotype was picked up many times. DNA for the CDR3: TGCAGCGTTGAAGAGGGCCATCGCTCTGGAAACACCATATATTTT. This sequence encodes CSVEEGHRSGNTIYF. The V gene is TRBV29-1, the J gene TRBJ1-3; D gene uncertain. The CDR3 consists of 15 residues. V lost 0 bases to trimming and J lost 0 bases, with 9 bases between them. Germline values: CDR1 SQVTM, CDR2 ANQGSEA.

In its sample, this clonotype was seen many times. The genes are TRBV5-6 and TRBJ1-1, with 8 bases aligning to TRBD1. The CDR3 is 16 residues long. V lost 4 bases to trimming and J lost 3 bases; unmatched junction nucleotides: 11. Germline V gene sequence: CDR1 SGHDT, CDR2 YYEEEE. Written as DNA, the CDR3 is TGTGCCAGCAGCGGAGCCGGGACAGGCCTATACACTGAAGCTTTCTTT. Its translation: CASSGAGTGLYTEAFF. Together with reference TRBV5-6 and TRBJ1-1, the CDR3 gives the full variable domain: DAGVTQSPTHLIKTRGQQVTLRCSPKSGHDTVSWYQQALGQGPQFIFQYYEEEERQRGNFPDRFSGHQFPNYSSELNVNALLLGDSALYLCASSGAGTGLYTEAFFGQGTRLTVV.

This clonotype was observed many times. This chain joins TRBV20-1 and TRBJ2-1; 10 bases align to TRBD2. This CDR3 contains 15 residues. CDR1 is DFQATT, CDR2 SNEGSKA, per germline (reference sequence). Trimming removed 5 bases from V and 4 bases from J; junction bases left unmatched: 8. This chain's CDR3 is CSAPPGLADYNEQFF. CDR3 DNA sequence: TGCAGTGCTCCACCCGGACTAGCGGATTACAATGAGCAGTTCTTC.

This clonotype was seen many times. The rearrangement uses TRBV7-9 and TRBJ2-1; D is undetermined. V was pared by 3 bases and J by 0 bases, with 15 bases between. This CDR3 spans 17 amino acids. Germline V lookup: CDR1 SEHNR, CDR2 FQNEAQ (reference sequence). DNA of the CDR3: TGTGCCAGCAGCTTGCTAACACCCGAGTTCTCCTACAATGAGCAGTTCTTC. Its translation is CASSLLTPEFSYNEQFF.

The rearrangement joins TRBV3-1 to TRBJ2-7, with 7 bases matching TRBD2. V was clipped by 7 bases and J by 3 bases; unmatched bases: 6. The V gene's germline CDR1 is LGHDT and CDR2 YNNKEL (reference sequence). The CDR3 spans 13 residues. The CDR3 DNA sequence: TGTGCCAGCACTATGACGGGGGGCTACGAGCAGTACTTC. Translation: CASTMTGGYEQYF.

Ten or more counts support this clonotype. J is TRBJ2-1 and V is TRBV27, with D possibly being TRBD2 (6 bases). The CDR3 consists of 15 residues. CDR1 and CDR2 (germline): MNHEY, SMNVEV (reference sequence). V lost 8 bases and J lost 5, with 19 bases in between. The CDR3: CASQTSIYGDNEQFF. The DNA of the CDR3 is TGTGCCAGCCAAACTAGCATATACGGAGACAATGAGCAGTTCTTC.

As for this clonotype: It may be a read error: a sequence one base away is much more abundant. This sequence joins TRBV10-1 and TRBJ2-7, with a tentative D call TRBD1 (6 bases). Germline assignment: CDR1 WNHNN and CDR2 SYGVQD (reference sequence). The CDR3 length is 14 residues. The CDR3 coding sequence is TGCGCCAGCAGTGCCCAGGACAGCTCCTACGAGCAGTGCTTC. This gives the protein CASSAQDSSYEQCF.

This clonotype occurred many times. The CDR3 DNA reads as TGCAGTGCTAGAGTGGGACTAGCGGGAGAGACCTACAATGAGCAGTTCTTC. It codes for CSARVGLAGETYNEQFF. The chain links TRBV20-1 to TRBJ2-1; TRBD2 agrees at 14 bases. The J segment lost 2 bases and the V segment lost 1 base, leaving 4 bases of the junction unmatched. The CDR3 is made up of 17 amino acids. Germline assignment: CDR1 DFQATT and CDR2 SNEGSKA (reference sequence).

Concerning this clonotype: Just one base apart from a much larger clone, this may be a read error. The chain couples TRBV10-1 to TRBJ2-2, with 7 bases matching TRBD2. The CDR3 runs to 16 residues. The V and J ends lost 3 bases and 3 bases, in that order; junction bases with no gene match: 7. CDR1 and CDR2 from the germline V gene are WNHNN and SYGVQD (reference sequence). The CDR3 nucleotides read TGCGCCAGCAGTGACTACGGGAGGAAGGACACCGGGGAGCTGTTTTTT. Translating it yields CASSDYGRKDTGELFF.

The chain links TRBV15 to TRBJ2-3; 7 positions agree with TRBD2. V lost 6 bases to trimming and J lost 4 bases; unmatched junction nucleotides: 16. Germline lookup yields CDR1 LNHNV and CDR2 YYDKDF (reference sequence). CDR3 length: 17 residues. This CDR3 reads CATRTADRGVSPDTQYF. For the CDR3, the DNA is TGTGCCACCAGGACAGCCGACCGGGGGGTCAGCCCAGATACGCAGTATTTT.

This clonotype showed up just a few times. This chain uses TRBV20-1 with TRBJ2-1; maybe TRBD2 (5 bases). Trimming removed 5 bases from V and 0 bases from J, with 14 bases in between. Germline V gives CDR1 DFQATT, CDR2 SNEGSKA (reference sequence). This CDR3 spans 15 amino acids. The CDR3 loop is CSAELAPSSYNEQFF. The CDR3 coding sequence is TGCAGTGCTGAGCTAGCCCCGAGCTCCTACAATGAGCAGTTCTTC.

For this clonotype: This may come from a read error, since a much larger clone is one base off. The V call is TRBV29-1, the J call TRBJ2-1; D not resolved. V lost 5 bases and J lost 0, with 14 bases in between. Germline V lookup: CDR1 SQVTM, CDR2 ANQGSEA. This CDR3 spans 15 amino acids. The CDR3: CSVKMTSSSYNEQFF. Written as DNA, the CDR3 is TGCAGCGTTAAAATGACCTCGAGCTCCTACAATGAGCAGTTCTTC.